The T cell receptor (beta chain) described here comes from a study of blood T cells in healthy people across ages. Combining a sample-barcoded 5' primer with a J-beta primer mix, a second PCR ran for roughly 7 to 11 cycles. TCRdb ran MiXCR on the 5' RACE reads and lists one entry per CDR3 protein. The table has about 1.8 million distinct CDR3 sequences, roughly 50% seen once. There were healthy Caucasian individuals from Russia, aged roughly 6 to 95, serving as donors. The receptor's source is a woman aged 40 to 50 in good health. What was sequenced was blood.

CDR3 coding DNA: TGTGCCAGCAGCCAAGGGTCGTTGGGAAAACTGTTTTTT. Translated: CASSQGSLGKLFF. The genes are TRBV3-1 and TRBJ1-4; D unresolved. V was pared by 1 base and J by 10 bases, with 10 bases between. The CDR3 covers 13 residues. Germline V CDR1 and CDR2: LGHDT, YNNKEL (reference sequence).